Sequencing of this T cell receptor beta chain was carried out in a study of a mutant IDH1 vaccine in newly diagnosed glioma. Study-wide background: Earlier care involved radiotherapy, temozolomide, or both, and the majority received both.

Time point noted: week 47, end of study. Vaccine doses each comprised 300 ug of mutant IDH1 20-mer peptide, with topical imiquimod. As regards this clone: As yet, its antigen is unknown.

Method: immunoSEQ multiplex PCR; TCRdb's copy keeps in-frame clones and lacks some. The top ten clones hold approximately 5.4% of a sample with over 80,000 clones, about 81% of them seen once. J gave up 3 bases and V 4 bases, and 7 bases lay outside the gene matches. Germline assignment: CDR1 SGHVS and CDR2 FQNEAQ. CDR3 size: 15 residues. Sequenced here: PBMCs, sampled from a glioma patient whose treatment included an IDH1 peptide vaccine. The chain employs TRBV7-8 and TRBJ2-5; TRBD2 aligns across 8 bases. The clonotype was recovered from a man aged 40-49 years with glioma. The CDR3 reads CASSWGGGRKETQYF. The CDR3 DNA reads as TGTGCCAGCAGCTGGGGCGGGGGGAGGAAAGAGACCCAGTACTTC.